The next 4 T cell receptor beta chains were all read from a single sample in a study of shared clonotypes between healthy human individuals. Naivety among CD8 cells was defined by CD45RO negativity and positive CCR7 selection, thereby excluding terminally differentiated effector memory CD45RA+ cells. Clones were sequenced by immunoSEQ multiplex PCR, and TCRdb holds only the in-frame ones, with some missing. The table records roughly 770,000 clones, about 96% of them present only once. Sequences were obtained from naive CD8+ T cells sorted from blood. The receptors derive from a man aged 25-45 years in good health.

The rearrangement uses TRBV7-8 and TRBJ2-7, with D possibly being TRBD1 (6 bases). The CDR3 consists of 13 residues. Germline CDR1 SGHVS, CDR2 FQNEAQ. Trimming took off 5 bases at V and 3 bases at J, with 11 bases between the two ends. CDR3 sequence (DNA): TGTGCCAGCAGCGGGGGCCCCCTCTACGAGCAGTACTTC. Translating gives CASSGGPLYEQYF.

CDR3 sequence reads: CASSYLTGPPYEQYF. The DNA of the CDR3 is TGTGCCAGCAGTTACCTAACAGGACCTCCCTACGAGCAGTACTTC. V gene TRBV27 combines with J gene TRBJ2-7; maybe TRBD1 (5 bases). This CDR3 has 15 amino acids. Trimming pared 4 bases from V and 2 bases from J, leaving 15 bases between. Germline CDR1 and CDR2: MNHEY and SMNVEV (reference sequence).

The chain links TRBV5-1 to TRBJ1-3; D is perhaps TRBD1 (6 bases). Trimming cost V 6 bases and J 0 bases, with 16 bases left between them. This CDR3 contains 16 residues. Per germline, CDR1 SGHRS and CDR2 YFSETQ. The CDR3 coding sequence is TGCGCCAGCACCCAGGAGGGGGGTTTCTCTGGAAACACCATATATTTT. Amino acids: CASTQEGGFSGNTIYF.

CDR3 loop: CASSLTVPSTDTQYF. The CDR3 region has the DNA TGCGCCAGCAGCCTGACGGTGCCTAGCACAGATACGCAGTATTTT. The V and J genes are TRBV5-1 and TRBJ2-3, with unresolved D. The CDR3 sequence is 15 residues long. Looked up from germline, CDR1 is SGHRS and CDR2 is YFSETQ. V dropped 4 bases and J dropped 0 bases, with 12 bases sitting between them.